These 28 T cell receptor beta chains share one sample of origin, sequenced in a study of blood T cell repertoires in COVID-19 (dated by TCRdb to the early 2020s). The method behind the library was the immunoSEQ multiplex PCR assay. What TCRdb holds here is the immuneACCESS table cut down to in-frame rearrangements. Part of the clones is not present; checked against another copy, under half of the missing clones reflect an unresolved V gene, and the others are unexplained. The sample yields fewer than 350,000 clones; approximately 85% were counted once. The ten largest clones represent almost 9.5% of the sample. The sample was peripheral blood. The receptor source for this set is a man aged 18-30 years with active or convalescent COVID-19.

The CDR3 sequence is CSVADTGNNSPLHF. DNA for the CDR3: TGCAGCGTAGCAGACACGGGGAATAATTCACCCCTCCACTTT. The chain is built from TRBV29-1 and TRBJ1-6; D not resolved. V lost 6 bases and J 5 bases, leaving 14 bases between the germline ends. The germline gives CDR1 SQVTM, CDR2 ANQGSEA. CDR3 length: 14 residues.

The V and J genes are TRBV18 and TRBJ2-7; 9 positions match TRBD1. Germline V gene lookup returns CDR1 KGHSH and CDR2 LQKENI. The CDR3 has 15 amino acids. V shed 5 bases and J 6 bases; nucleotides not matched to a gene: 11. The CDR3 spells CASSEPTGTGSEQYF. The CDR3 DNA reads TGTGCCAGCTCAGAACCGACCGGGACAGGGAGCGAGCAGTACTTC.

The V gene is TRBV5-6, the J gene TRBJ1-4, with 10 bases aligning to TRBD1. The CDR3 is 14 residues long. V lost 3 bases to trimming and J lost 10 bases; unmatched junction nucleotides: 6. Per the germline V gene, CDR1 is SGHDT and CDR2 is YYEEEE. CDR3 protein: CASSSRDRGGKLFF. The CDR3 DNA follows: TGTGCCAGCAGCTCCAGGGACAGGGGCGGAAAACTGTTTTTT. Supplemented by reference TRBV5-6 and TRBJ1-4, the full variable domain reads DAGVTQSPTHLIKTRGQQVTLRCSPKSGHDTVSWYQQALGQGPQFIFQYYEEEERQRGNFPDRFSGHQFPNYSSELNVNALLLGDSALYLCASSSRDRGGKLFFGSGTQLSVL.

The V and J genes are TRBV11-3 and TRBJ2-3; D not certain. Trimming removed 1 base from V and 2 bases from J, with 10 bases in between. This CDR3 has 15 amino acids. Germline V CDR1 and CDR2: SGHNT, YENEEA. CDR3 bases: TGTGCCAGCAGCTTAGGGGCAGGAAACACAGATACGCAGTATTTT. Translating it yields CASSLGAGNTDTQYF.

This clone appeared once. The CDR3 here is CASTGDAETQYF. The CDR3 DNA reads as TGTGCCAGCACAGGGGATGCGGAGACCCAGTACTTC. This chain joins TRBV2 and TRBJ2-5, with D tentatively TRBD1 (6 bases). Per the germline V gene, CDR1 is SNHLY and CDR2 is FYNNEI. V lost 7 bases, J lost 5 bases, and 11 bases lay in between. CDR3 length: 12 amino acids.

About this clone: This likely reflects a read error, since a far larger clone is one base away. The J gene is TRBJ2-2, the V gene TRBV5-6, with 9 bases fitting TRBD1. The CDR3 runs to 14 residues. V was clipped by 3 bases and J by 5 bases; unmatched bases: 2. Germline V gene lookup returns CDR1 SGHDT and CDR2 YYEEEE. The CDR3 DNA reads as TGTGCCAGCAGCTCGGGGACAGGGACCGGGGAGCTGTTTTTT. This gives the protein CASSSGTGTGELFF.

V usage is TRBV15 and J usage is TRBJ1-4, with D maybe TRBD1 (5 bases). Germline CDR1 is LNHNV and CDR2 is YYDKDF (reference sequence). The CDR3 consists of 14 residues. V lost 2 bases and J lost 7, with 11 bases in between. This CDR3 is CATSRQGKGEKLFF. For the CDR3, the DNA is TGTGCCACCAGCAGACAGGGCAAGGGTGAAAAACTGTTTTTT.

The rearrangement joins TRBV19 to TRBJ1-2; TRBD1 matches 9 bases. The CDR3 consists of 13 residues. J was trimmed by 6 bases and V by 5 bases; bases with no gene match: 4. Germline V gene lookup returns CDR1 LNHDA and CDR2 SQIVND (reference sequence). The CDR3 sequence is CASSPGTGHGYTF. As DNA, the CDR3 is TGTGCCAGTAGTCCAGGGACAGGGCATGGCTACACCTTC.

This clone appeared a few times. This chain links TRBV5-1 with TRBJ1-2; a weak D match, TRBD1 (5 bases). This CDR3 contains 12 residues. V lost 3 bases and J 6 bases, leaving 9 bases between the germline ends. Germline CDR1 and CDR2: SGHRS and YFSETQ. In DNA, the CDR3 is TGCGCCAGCAGCTCAGGGAACGATGGCTACACCTTC. Translated, it gives CASSSGNDGYTF.

This sequence joins TRBV5-4 and TRBJ1-6; 8 bases map to TRBD1. The germline V gene has CDR1 SGHNT and CDR2 YYREEE (reference sequence). The trim removed 5 bases at V and 6 bases at J, leaving 13 bases unmatched. The length of the CDR3 is 17 residues. In nucleotides, the CDR3 is TGTGCCAGCAGTACCGGACAGGGCCATCTCGCTAATTCACCCCTCCACTTT. Protein product: CASSTGQGHLANSPLHF. Looking up the rest from reference TRBV5-4 and TRBJ1-6 gives the full variable domain: ETGVTQSPTHLIKTRGQQVTLRCSSQSGHNTVSWYQQALGQGPQFIFQYYREEENGRGNFPPRFSGLQFPNYSSELNVNALELDDSALYLCASSTGQGHLANSPLHFGNGTRLTVT.

V and J are TRBV7-9 and TRBJ2-5; 10 bases are shared with TRBD1. V dropped 6 bases and J dropped 2; count of bases not matched to a gene: 12. Looked up from germline, CDR1 is SEHNR and CDR2 is FQNEAQ (reference sequence). The CDR3 contains 17 residues. The CDR3 spells CASSPGQGILLQETQYF. The CDR3 nucleotides read TGTGCCAGCAGTCCGGGACAGGGGATTCTACTTCAAGAGACCCAGTACTTC.

This clone was observed once. The V call is TRBV15, the J call TRBJ2-7; 7 nucleotides align to TRBD2. The V and J ends lost 5 bases and 3 bases, in that order; junction bases with no gene match: 7. There are 14 residues in the CDR3. Germline V gene sequence: CDR1 LNHNV, CDR2 YYDKDF (reference sequence). CDR3 amino acids: CATSAQWGGYEQYF. CDR3 nucleotides: TGTGCCACCAGCGCCCAATGGGGGGGCTACGAGCAGTACTTC.

The chain employs TRBV11-2 and TRBJ1-3; TRBD1 matches at 7 bases. The CDR3 has 15 amino acids. The V segment lost 5 bases and the J segment 1 base; nucleotides outside the gene matches: 5. Germline V gene data show CDR1 as SGHAT and CDR2 as FQNNGV. In DNA, the CDR3 is TGTGCCAGCAGCCGACAGGGAGGATCTGGAAACACCATATATTTT. Translating it yields CASSRQGGSGNTIYF.

This chain links TRBV9 with TRBJ1-2; TRBD1 matches at 10 bases. Looked up from germline, CDR1 is SGDLS and CDR2 is YYNGEE. The CDR3 runs to 18 residues. With 0 bases clipped from V and 4 bases from J, the junction kept 12 bases outside the gene matches. The CDR3 coding sequence is TGTGCCAGCAGCGTAGCTGGGACAGGGGAAGGTTTGAGCTATGGCTACACCTTC. Protein product: CASSVAGTGEGLSYGYTF.

This chain connects TRBV3-1 (or the pseudogene TRBV3-2) to TRBJ2-5; 9 nucleotides match TRBD1. The CDR3 runs 15 residues. The germline gives CDR1 LGHDT, CDR2 YNNKEL (reference sequence). J was trimmed by 1 base and V by 6 bases; bases with no gene match: 6. CDR3 nucleotides: TGTGCCAGCAGAAGGGACAGGGATTTCCAAGAGACCCAGTACTTC. The encoded protein is CASRRDRDFQETQYF.

The chain carries TRBV19 and TRBJ1-2, with TRBD1 as a possible D gene (5 bases). The CDR3 consists of 16 residues. Germline values: CDR1 LNHDA, CDR2 SQIVND (reference sequence). Trimming pared 0 bases from V and 4 bases from J, leaving 15 bases between. CDR3 DNA: TGTGCCAGTAGTATAGATGTCCAGGGAAGGTTCTATGGCTACACCTTC. As protein: CASSIDVQGRFYGYTF.

The V call is TRBV5-5, the J call TRBJ1-5; D is uncertain. The V gene lost 0 bases and the J gene lost 2 bases, with 6 bases spanning the gap. CDR1 and CDR2 (germline): SGHKS, YYEKEE (reference sequence). CDR3 length: 14 amino acids. The CDR3 DNA reads TGTGCCAGCAGCTTGGGTCCGGGCAATCAGCCCCAGCATTTT. Its protein product is CASSLGPGNQPQHF.

The rearrangement uses TRBV2 and TRBJ2-7, with TRBD1 matching 9 bases. Germline CDR1 reads SNHLY; CDR2 reads FYNNEI. The V gene end was trimmed by 6 bases and the J gene end by 6 bases; junction bases not matched to a gene: 9. CDR3 size: 14 residues. DNA for the CDR3: TGTGCCAGCAGCTGGGACAGGGACTTTGGCGAGCAGTACTTC. It codes for CASSWDRDFGEQYF.

The chain combines TRBV9 with TRBJ2-1; 9 bases align to TRBD2. The V gene's germline CDR1 is SGDLS and CDR2 YYNGEE. After removal of 4 bases from V and 2 bases from J, the junction contained 13 bases not matched to a gene. This CDR3 is built from 18 residues. CDR3 coding DNA: TGTGCCAGCAGCTACCGGACTAGCGAGTTGGTGGCCTACAATGAGCAGTTCTTC. Residues: CASSYRTSELVAYNEQFF.

The V and J genes are TRBV15 and TRBJ1-2; TRBD1 aligns across 7 bases. With 3 bases clipped from V and 4 bases from J, the junction kept 11 bases outside the gene matches. This CDR3 has 16 residues. Germline-derived CDR1 and CDR2 are LNHNV and YYDKDF (reference sequence). CDR3 in amino acids: CATSSGINRGPYGYTF. As DNA, the CDR3 is TGTGCCACCAGCAGCGGAATCAACAGGGGCCCCTATGGCTACACCTTC.

The chain combines TRBV9 with TRBJ2-1; the match to TRBD2 covers 9 bases. V lost 2 bases and J lost 6; bases outside the gene matches: 6. This CDR3 has 15 residues. Germline V gives CDR1 SGDLS, CDR2 YYNGEE. As DNA, the CDR3 is TGTGCCAGCAGCGTTAGCGGGGGAGCCATCAATGAGCAGTTCTTC. Its translation is CASSVSGGAINEQFF.

The J gene is TRBJ1-1, the V gene TRBV5-1; D not certain. Looked up from germline, CDR1 is SGHRS and CDR2 is YFSETQ. V lost 5 bases, J lost 0 bases, and 11 bases lay in between. The CDR3 has 14 amino acids. CDR3 sequence (DNA): TGCGCCAGCAGACCACAGACGGTGAACACTGAAGCTTTCTTT. Amino acids: CASRPQTVNTEAFF.

The gene calls are TRBV4-1 and TRBJ1-2, with D possibly matching TRBD1 (5 bases). The germline V and J ends were trimmed by 1 base and 13 bases, with 16 bases remaining between them. There are 13 residues in the CDR3. CDR1 is MGHRA and CDR2 is YSYEKL in the germline V gene. The CDR3 here is CASSQVRGEGGTF. The DNA of the CDR3 is TGCGCCAGCAGCCAAGTTCGGGGGGAGGGTGGCACCTTC.

The chain employs TRBV7-2 and TRBJ1-2, with 9 positions matching TRBD1. Looked up from germline, CDR1 is SGHTA and CDR2 is FQGNSA. V lost 6 bases, J lost 13 bases, and 9 bases stayed unmatched. The CDR3 contains 12 residues. CDR3 coding DNA: TGTGCCAGCAGTTTATCGCGGACAGGGGCCACCTTC. The encoded protein is CASSLSRTGATF.

This chain links TRBV12-3 or TRBV12-4 with TRBJ1-2; D is perhaps TRBD1 (6 bases). The V end lost 8 bases, the J end lost 2 bases, and 12 bases lay between the germline ends. This CDR3 has 13 amino acids. CDR3 DNA sequence: TGTGCCAGCCTTGGACAGCTGAACTATGGCTACACCTTC. Translating it yields CASLGQLNYGYTF.

The chain couples TRBV6-5 to TRBJ1-4, with no clear D. CDR3 length: 13 amino acids. Trimming pared 4 bases from V and 4 bases from J, leaving 7 bases between. Germline V gene data show CDR1 as MNHEY and CDR2 as SVGAGI. The CDR3 region has the DNA TGTGCCAGCAGTTCGGGAGTTAATGAAAAACTGTTTTTT. Amino acid sequence: CASSSGVNEKLFF.

The chain joins TRBV19 to TRBJ2-5, with 13 bases fitting TRBD2. Germline CDR1 reads LNHDA; CDR2 reads SQIVND (reference sequence). CDR3 length: 15 residues. The ends lost 5 bases at V and 4 bases at J; junction bases unmatched: 4. For the CDR3, the DNA is TGTGCCAGTAGTGGGGGACTAGCGGGACGAGAGACCCAGTACTTC. Amino acids: CASSGGLAGRETQYF.

The genes are TRBV2 and TRBJ1-5, with D uncertain. This CDR3 is built from 14 residues. The V and J ends lost 4 bases and 5 bases respectively, with 12 bases between them. The V gene's germline CDR1 is SNHLY and CDR2 FYNNEI. The chain's CDR3 is CASSVEVRDQPQHF. Here the CDR3 DNA reads TGTGCCAGCAGTGTTGAGGTGAGGGATCAGCCCCAGCATTTT.